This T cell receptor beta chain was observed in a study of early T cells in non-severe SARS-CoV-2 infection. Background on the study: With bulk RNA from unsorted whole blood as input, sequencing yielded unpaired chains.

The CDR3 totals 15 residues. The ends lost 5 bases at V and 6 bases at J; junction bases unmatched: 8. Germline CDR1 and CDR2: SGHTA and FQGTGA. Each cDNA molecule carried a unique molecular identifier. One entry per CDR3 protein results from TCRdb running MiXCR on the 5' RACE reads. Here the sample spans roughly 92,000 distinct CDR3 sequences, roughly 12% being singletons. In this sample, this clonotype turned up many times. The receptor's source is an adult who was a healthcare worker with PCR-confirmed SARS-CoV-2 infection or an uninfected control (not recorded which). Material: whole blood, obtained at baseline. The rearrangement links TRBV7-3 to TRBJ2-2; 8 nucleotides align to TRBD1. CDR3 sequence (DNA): TGTGCCAGCAGCCCGGACAGGGTACTCGCCGGGGAGCTGTTTTTT. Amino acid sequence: CASSPDRVLAGELFF.